Shown below are 2 T cell receptor beta chains from a single sample sequenced in a study of blood T cell repertoires in COVID-19 (dated by TCRdb to between 2020 and 2021). The library was built by means of the immunoSEQ multiplex PCR assay. TCRdb took this table from immuneACCESS and kept in-frame rearrangements with V and J called. Such tables lack part of the clones; where checked against another copy, unresolved V genes explain under half of the gap, and the rest is unexplained. This sample is represented by under 150,000 clones; around four fifths of them were singletons. The top ten clones comprise 3% of the sample. Material for sequencing was peripheral blood. These receptors were collected from a woman between 35 and 50 years old with active or convalescent COVID-19.

The chain combines TRBV27 with TRBJ2-3, with D perhaps matching TRBD1 (5 bases). Germline-derived CDR1 and CDR2 are MNHEY and SMNVEV (reference sequence). V lost 6 bases and J lost 0, with 19 bases in between. There are 17 residues in the CDR3. CDR3 DNA: TGTGCCAGCAGCCCCCCCCTAAGACAGCTAAGCACAGATACGCAGTATTTT. The encoded protein is CASSPPLRQLSTDTQYF.

This clone appeared a few times. The J gene is TRBJ1-5, the V gene TRBV5-5; D is ambiguous. Germline CDR1 reads SGHKS; CDR2 reads YYEKEE (reference sequence). Trimming took 4 bases from V and 5 from J, leaving 10 bases between them. There are 13 residues in the CDR3. The CDR3 loop reads CASSPGLDQPQHF. CDR3 coding DNA: TGTGCCAGCAGCCCGGGATTAGATCAGCCCCAGCATTTT. Combining the CDR3 with reference TRBV5-5 and TRBJ1-5 gives the whole variable domain DAGVTQSPTHLIKTRGQQVTLRCSPISGHKSVSWYQQVLGQGPQFIFQYYEKEERGRGNFPDRFSARQFPNYSSELNVNALLLGDSALYLCASSPGLDQPQHFGDGTRLSIL.